Below are 4 T cell receptor beta chains sequenced from a single sample in a study of T cell responses to AZD1222 COVID-19 vaccine listed by TCRdb under 2021. The sample's time point label is to be understood as: about 28 days (+/-7) after the second vaccine dose. Library creation used the immunoSEQ multiplex PCR assay. The source is immuneACCESS, and TCRdb retained only in-frame sequences with V and J called. Part of the clones is not carried over; for the studies checked, unresolved V genes explain less than half of this, and the remainder is unexplained. This sample has 250,000 to 300,000 clones in its table, and about 94% of those were observed once. The ten largest account for approximately 0.52% of the sample. The sequences come from peripheral blood, collected 28 days after the second AZD1222 dose. These receptors all come from an adult who received the AZD1222 COVID-19 vaccine.

This clone was counted only a few times. The rearrangement joins TRBV11-2 to TRBJ1-4; D might be TRBD1 (5 bases). The germline V and J ends were trimmed by 2 bases and 0 bases, with 13 bases remaining between them. Looked up from germline, CDR1 is SGHAT and CDR2 is FQNNGV. This CDR3 has 17 residues. The CDR3 protein is CASSLRARAATNEKLFF. The CDR3 nucleotides read TGTGCCAGCAGCTTAAGAGCCAGGGCGGCAACTAATGAAAAACTGTTTTTT.

The rearrangement joins TRBV2 to TRBJ1-1; D gene uncertain. V lost 8 bases and J 1 base, leaving 11 bases between the germline ends. This CDR3 is built from 13 residues. Germline lookup yields CDR1 SNHLY and CDR2 FYNNEI. CDR3: CASCPESNTEAFF. The CDR3, as DNA: TGTGCCAGCTGTCCAGAGTCGAACACTGAAGCTTTCTTT.

V gene TRBV6-2 or TRBV6-3 combines with J gene TRBJ1-6; D perhaps matches TRBD1 (5 bases). Trimming shortened V by 5 bases and J by 7 bases, and 15 bases separated the two germline ends. The CDR3 sequence is 15 residues long. Germline CDR1 is MNHEY and CDR2 is SVGEGT. The DNA for the CDR3 is TGTGCCAGCAGTCATGGGGCGGTTCTAAATTCACCCCTCCACTTT. It codes for CASSHGAVLNSPLHF.

This chain links TRBV6-5 with TRBJ1-2, with 9 bases identical to TRBD1. Trimming removed 5 bases from V and 5 bases from J; junction bases left unmatched: 3. Germline V CDR1 and CDR2: MNHEY, SVGAGI. The CDR3 has 13 amino acids. The CDR3 spells CASSPTGGYGYTF. CDR3 DNA: TGTGCCAGCAGTCCGACAGGGGGGTATGGCTACACCTTC.